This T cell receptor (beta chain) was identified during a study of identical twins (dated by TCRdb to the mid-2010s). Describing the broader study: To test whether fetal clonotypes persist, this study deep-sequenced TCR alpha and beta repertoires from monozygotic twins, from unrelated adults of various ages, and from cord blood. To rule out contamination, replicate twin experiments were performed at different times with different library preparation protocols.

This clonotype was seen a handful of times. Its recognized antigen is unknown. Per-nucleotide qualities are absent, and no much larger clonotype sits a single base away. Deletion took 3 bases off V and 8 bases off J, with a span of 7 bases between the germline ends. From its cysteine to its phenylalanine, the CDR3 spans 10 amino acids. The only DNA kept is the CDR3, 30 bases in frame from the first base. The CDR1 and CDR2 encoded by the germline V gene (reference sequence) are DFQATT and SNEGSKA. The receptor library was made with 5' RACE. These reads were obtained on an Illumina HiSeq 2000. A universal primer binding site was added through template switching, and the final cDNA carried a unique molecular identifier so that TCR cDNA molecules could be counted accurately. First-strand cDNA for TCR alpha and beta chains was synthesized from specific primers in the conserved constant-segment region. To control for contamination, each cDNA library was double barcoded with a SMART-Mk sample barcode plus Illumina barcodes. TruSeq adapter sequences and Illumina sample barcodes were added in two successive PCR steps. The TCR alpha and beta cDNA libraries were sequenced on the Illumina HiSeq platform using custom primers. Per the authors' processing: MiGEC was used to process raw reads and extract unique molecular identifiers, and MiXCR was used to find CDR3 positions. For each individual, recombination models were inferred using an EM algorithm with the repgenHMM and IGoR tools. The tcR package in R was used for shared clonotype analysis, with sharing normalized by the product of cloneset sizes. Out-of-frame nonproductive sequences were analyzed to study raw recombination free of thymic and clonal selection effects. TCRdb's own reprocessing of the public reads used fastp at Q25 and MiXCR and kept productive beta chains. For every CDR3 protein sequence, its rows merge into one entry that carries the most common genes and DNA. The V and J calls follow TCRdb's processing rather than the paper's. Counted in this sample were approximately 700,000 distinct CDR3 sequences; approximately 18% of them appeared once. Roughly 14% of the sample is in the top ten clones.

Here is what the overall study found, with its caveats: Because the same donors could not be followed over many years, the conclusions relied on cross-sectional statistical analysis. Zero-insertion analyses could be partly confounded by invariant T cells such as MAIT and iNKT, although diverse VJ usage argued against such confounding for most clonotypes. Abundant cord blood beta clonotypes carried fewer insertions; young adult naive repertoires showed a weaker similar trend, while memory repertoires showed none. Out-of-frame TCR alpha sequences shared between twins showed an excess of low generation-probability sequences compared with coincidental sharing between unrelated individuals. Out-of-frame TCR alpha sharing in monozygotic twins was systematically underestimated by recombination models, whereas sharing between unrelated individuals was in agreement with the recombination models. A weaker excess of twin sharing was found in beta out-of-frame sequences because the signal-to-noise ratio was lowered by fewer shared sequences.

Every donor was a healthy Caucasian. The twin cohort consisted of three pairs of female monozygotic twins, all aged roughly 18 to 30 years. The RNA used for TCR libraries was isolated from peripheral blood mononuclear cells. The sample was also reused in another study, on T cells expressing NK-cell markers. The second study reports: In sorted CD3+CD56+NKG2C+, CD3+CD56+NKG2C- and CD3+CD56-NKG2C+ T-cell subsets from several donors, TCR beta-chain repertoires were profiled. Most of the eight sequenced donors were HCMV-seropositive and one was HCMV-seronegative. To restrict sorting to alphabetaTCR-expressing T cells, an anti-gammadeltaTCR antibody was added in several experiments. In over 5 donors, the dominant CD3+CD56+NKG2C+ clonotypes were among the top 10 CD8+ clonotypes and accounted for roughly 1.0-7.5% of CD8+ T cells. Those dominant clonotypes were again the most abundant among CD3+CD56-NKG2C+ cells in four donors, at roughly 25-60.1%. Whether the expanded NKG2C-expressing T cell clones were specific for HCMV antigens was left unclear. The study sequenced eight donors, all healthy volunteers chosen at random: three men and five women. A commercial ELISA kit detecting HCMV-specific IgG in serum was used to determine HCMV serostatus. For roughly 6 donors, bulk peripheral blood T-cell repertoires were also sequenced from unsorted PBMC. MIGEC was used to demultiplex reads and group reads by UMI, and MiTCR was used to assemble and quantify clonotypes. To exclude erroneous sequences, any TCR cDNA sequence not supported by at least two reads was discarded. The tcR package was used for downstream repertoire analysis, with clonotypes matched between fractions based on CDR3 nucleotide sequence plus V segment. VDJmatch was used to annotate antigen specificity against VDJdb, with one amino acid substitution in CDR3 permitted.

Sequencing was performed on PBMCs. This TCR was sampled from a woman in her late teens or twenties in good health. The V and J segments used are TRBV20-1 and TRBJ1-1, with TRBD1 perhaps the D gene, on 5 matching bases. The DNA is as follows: TGCAGTGCTAGTCGGGACGAAGCTTTCTTT. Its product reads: CSASRDEAFF.